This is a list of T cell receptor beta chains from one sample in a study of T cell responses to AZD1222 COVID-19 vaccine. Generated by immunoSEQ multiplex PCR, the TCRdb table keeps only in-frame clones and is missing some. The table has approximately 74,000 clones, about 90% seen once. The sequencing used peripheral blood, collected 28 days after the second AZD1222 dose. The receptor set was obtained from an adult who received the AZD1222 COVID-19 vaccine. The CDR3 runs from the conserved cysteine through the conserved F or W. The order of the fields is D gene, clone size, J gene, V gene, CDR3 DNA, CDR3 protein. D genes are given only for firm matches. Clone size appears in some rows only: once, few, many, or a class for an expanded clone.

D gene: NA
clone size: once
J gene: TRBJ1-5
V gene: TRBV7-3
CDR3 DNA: TGTGCCAGCAGCTTAGTTCGATATCAGCCCCAGCATTTT
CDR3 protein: CASSLVRYQPQHF

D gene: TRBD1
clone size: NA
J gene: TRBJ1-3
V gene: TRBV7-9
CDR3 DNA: TGTGCCAGCAGCGTTGGACAGGGACCTTCTGGAAACACCATATATTTT
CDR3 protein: CASSVGQGPSGNTIYF

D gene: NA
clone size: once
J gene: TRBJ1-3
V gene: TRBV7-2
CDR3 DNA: TGTGCCAGCAGCTTAGAAAGGCAGGGGCTGAGAGGAAACACCATATATTTT
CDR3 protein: CASSLERQGLRGNTIYF

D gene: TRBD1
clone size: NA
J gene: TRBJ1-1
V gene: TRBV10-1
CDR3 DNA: TGCGCCAGCAGTGACCCGAGGAGACAGGGCGCTGAAGCTTTCTTT
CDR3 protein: CASSDPRRQGAEAFF

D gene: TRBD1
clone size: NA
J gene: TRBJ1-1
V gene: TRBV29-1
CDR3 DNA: TGCAGCGTAGCCTTGGGGACAGGGATACGGATGAACACTGAAGCTTTCTTT
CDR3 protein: CSVALGTGIRMNTEAFF

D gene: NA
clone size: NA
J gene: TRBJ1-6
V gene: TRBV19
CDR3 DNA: TGTGCCAGTAGTCGGACGAGGGGGGAGGATTCACCCCTCCACTTT
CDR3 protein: CASSRTRGEDSPLHF

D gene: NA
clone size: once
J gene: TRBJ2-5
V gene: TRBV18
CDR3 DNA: TGTGCCAGCTCGGACTCCCTACAAGAGACCCAGTACTTC
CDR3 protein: CASSDSLQETQYF

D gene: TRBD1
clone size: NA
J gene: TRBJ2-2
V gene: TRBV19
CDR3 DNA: TGTGCCAGTAGTCCGGGACAGGGGGCCTTCAACGGGGAGCTGTTTTTT
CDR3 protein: CASSPGQGAFNGELFF

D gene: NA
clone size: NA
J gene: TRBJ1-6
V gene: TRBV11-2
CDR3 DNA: TGTGCCAGCAGGATGGGTTCCGCCTATAATTCACCCCTCCACTTT
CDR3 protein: CASRMGSAYNSPLHF

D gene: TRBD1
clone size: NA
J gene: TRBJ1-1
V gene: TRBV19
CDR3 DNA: TGTGCCAGTACCCAAATCGGGACAGGGGGCGCGGGTGAAGCTTTCTTT
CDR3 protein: CASTQIGTGGAGEAFF

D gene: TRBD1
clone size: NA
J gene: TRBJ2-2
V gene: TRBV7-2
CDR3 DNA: TGTGCCAGCAGCCATGGGGACAGGGTCCTGACCGGGGAGCTGTTTTTT
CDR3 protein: CASSHGDRVLTGELFF

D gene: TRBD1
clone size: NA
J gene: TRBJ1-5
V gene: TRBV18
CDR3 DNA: TGTGCCAGCTCACGGGGACAGGGAGATCAGCCCCAGCATTTT
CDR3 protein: CASSRGQGDQPQHF

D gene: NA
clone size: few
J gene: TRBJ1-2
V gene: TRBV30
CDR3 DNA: TGTGCCTGGAGAGCCAGGGGCCGGGGCTACACCTTC
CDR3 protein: CAWRARGRGYTF

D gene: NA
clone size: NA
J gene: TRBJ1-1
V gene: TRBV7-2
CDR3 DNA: TGTGCCAGCAGCGGTCGGGGGATCTTCACTGAAGCTTTCTTT
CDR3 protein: CASSGRGIFTEAFF

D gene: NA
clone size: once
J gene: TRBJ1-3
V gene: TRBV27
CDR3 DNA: TGTGCCAGCAGTTTGGACAGATCCTCTGGAAACACCATATATTTT
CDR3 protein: CASSLDRSSGNTIYF

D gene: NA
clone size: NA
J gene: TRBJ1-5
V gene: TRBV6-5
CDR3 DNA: TGTGCCAGCAGTTATAGGGCGCCCCCGAGTCAGCCCCAGCATTTT
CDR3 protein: CASSYRAPPSQPQHF

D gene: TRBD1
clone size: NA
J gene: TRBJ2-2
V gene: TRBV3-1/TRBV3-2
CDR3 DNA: TGTGCCAGCGCAGGACAGGGTGTTTTCGGGGAGCTGTTTTTT
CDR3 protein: CASAGQGVFGELFF

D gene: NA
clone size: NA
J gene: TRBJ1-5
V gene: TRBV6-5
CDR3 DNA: TGTGCCAGCAGTCCGGATAGCAATCAGCCCCAGCATTTT
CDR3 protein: CASSPDSNQPQHF

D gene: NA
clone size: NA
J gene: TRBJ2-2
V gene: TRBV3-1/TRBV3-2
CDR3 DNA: TGTGCCAGCAGCCCCATTGGGGGCGGGGAGCTGTTTTTT
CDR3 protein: CASSPIGGGELFF

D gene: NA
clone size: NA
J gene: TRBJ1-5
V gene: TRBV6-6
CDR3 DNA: TGTGCCAGCAGTTACCGGGGGGGAAGAGATCAGCCCCAGCATTTT
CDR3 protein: CASSYRGGRDQPQHF

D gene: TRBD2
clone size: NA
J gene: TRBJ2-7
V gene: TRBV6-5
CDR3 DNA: TGTGCCAGCAGTTCTCGGCTAGCGGGAGCGGTCTACGAGCAGTACTTC
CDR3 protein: CASSSRLAGAVYEQYF

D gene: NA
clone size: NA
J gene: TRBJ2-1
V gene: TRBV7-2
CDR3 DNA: TGTGCCAGCAGATCGGACAGCGTATCCTACAATGAGCAGTTCTTC
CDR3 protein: CASRSDSVSYNEQFF

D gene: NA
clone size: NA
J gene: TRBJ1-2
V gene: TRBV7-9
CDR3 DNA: TGTGCCAGCACCAGGCAGGGCCTCTATGGCTACACCTTC
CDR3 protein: CASTRQGLYGYTF

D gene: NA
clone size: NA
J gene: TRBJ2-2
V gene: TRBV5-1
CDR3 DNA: TGCGCCAGCAGCTTAAGAAACGCGAACACCGGGGAGCTGTTTTTT
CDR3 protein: CASSLRNANTGELFF

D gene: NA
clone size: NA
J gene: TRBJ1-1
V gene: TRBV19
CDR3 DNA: TGTGCCAGTAGTCGAGGAGAGGGGCTTAACACTGAAGCTTTCTTT
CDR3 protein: CASSRGEGLNTEAFF

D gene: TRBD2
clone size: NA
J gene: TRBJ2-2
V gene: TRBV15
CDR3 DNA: TGTGCCACCAGCAGAGATGTAACTAGCGAAGACACCGGGGAGCTGTTTTTT
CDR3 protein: CATSRDVTSEDTGELFF

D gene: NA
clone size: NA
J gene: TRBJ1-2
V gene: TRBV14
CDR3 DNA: TGTGCCAGCAGCCGACAGACAGGCGATGGCTACACCTTC
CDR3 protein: CASSRQTGDGYTF

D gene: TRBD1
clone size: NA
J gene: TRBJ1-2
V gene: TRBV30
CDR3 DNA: TGTGCCTGGAGTGTTAACAGGGGCTATGGCTACACCTTC
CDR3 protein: CAWSVNRGYGYTF

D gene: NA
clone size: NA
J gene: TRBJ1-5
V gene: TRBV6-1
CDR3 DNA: TGTGCCAGCAGTGAAGCGGAGGGGGGGAATCAGCCCCAGCATTTT
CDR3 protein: CASSEAEGGNQPQHF

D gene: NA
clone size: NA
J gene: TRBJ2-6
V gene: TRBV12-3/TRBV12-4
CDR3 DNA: TGTGCCAGTTCAGTGTCTGGGGCCAACGTCCTGACTTTC
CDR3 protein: CASSVSGANVLTF

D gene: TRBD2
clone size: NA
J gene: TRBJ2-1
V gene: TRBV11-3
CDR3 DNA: TGTGCCAGCAGCGGTAGCGGGAGTGGGTACAATGAGCAGTTCTTC
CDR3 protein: CASSGSGSGYNEQFF

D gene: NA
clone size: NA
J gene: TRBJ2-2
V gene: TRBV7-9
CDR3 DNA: TGTGCCAGCAGCTTAACGGCCGGGAGATACACCGGGGAGCTGTTTTTT
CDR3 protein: CASSLTAGRYTGELFF

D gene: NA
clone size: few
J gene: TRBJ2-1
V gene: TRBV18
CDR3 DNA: TGTGCCAGCTCTCCCCCCGGGGGCCTAAATGAGCAGTTCTTC
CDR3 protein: CASSPPGGLNEQFF

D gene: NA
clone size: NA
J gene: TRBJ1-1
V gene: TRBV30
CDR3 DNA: TGTGCCTGGAGTGGGTACACTGAAGCTTTCTTT
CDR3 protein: CAWSGYTEAFF

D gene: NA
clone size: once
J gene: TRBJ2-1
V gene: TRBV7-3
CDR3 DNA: TGTGCCAGCAGCTTAACAAATGAGCAGTTCTTC
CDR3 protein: CASSLTNEQFF

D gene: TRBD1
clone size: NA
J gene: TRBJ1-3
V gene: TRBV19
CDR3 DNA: TGTGCCAGTAGTTCTCCCGGACAGGGTCGGAGAAACACCATATATTTT
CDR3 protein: CASSSPGQGRRNTIYF

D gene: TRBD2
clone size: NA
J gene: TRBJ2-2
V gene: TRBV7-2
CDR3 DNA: TGTGCCAGCAGCCCCCGAAGGGCTAGCGGTAACACCGGGGAGCTGTTTTTT
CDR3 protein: CASSPRRASGNTGELFF

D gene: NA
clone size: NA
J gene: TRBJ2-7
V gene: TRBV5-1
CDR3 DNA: TGCGCCAGCAGCTTGTTGGTGGACAGTGGCAACGAGCAGTACTTC
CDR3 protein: CASSLLVDSGNEQYF

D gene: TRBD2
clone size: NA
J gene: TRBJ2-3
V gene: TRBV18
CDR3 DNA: TGTGCCAGCTCCCCTTCTCCCGGGACTAGCGGGATTACGCAGTATTTT
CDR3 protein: CASSPSPGTSGITQYF

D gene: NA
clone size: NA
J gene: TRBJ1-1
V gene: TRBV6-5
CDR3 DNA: TGTGCCAGCGGGGTCCGCGGGGCCACGAACACTGAAGCTTTCTTT
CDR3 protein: CASGVRGATNTEAFF

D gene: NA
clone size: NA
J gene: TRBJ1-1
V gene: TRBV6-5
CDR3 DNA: TGTGCCAGCAGTCCTCCTAACAGGTGGAACGCTTTCTTT
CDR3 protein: CASSPPNRWNAFF

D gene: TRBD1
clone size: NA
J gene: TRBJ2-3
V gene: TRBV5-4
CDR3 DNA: TGTGCCAGCAGCCCAAAAAGCAGGACAGGGGCAACAGATACGCAGTATTTT
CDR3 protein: CASSPKSRTGATDTQYF

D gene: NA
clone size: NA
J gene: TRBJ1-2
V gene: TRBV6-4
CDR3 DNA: TGTGCCAGCAGTGACTCGACCCCCGCTAAAGGCTACACCTTC
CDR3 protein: CASSDSTPAKGYTF

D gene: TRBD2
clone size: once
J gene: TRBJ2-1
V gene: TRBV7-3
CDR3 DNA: TGTGCCAGCAGCGCTTACGGGACTAGCGGGACCAAGGGGACCAATGAGCAGTTCTTC
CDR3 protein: CASSAYGTSGTKGTNEQFF

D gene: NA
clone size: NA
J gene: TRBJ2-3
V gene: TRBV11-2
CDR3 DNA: TGTGCCAGCAGCTACGACGCCGGGACTACTTACACAGGGGCAGATACGCAGTATTTT
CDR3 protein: CASSYDAGTTYTGADTQYF

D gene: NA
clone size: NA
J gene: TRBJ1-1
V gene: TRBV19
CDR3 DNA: TGTGCCAGTAGTATAGATTGGCAGTTTAACACTGAAGCTTTCTTT
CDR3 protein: CASSIDWQFNTEAFF